The present T cell receptor beta chain was sequenced within a study of OX40 agonist ivuxolimab in advanced cancers. Repertoires were generated with immunoSEQ multiplex PCR, while TCRdb's copy carries only in-frame clones and drops some. This sample yields tens of thousands of clones, of which about 90% are seen a single time; more than 2.5% belongs to the top ten. Deletions cut 2 bases from V and 9 bases from J, with 14 bases between. The CDR3 contains 15 residues. The germline V gene encodes CDR1 MNHNS and CDR2 SASEGT. The J gene is TRBJ1-6, the V gene TRBV6-1, with a weak D call TRBD1 (5 bases). The specimen comprised CD4+ or CD8+ T cells sorted from blood, sampled in a trial of the OX40 agonist ivuxolimab. This TCR came from an adult with an advanced solid tumor such as melanoma, head and neck, liver or kidney cancer. CDR3 nucleotide sequence: TGTGCCAGCAGTGAACGGGGGTTGACAAGTTCACCCCTCCACTTT. Protein sequence: CASSERGLTSSPLHF.